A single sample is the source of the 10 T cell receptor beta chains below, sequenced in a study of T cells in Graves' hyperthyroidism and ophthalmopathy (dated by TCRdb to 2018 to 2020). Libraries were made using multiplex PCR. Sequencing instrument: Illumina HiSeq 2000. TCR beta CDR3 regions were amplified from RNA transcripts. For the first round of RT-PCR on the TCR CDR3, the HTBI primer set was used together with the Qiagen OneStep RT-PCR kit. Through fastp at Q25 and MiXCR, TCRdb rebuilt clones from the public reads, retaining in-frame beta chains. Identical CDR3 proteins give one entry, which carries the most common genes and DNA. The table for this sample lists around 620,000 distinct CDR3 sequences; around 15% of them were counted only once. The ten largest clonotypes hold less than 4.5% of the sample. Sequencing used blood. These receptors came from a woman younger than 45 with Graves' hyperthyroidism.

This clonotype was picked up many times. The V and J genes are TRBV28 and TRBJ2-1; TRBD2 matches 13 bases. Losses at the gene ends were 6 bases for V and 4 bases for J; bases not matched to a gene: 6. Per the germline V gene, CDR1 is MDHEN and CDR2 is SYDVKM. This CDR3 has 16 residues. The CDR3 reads CASSSGTSGKYNEQFF. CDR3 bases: TGTGCCAGCAGCTCCGGGACTAGCGGGAAGTACAATGAGCAGTTCTTC.

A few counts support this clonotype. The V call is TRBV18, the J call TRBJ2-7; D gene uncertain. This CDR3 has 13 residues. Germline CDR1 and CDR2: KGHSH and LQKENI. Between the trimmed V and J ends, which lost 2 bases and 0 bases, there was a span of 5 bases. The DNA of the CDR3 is TGTGCCAGCTCACCAACACACTCCTACGAGCAGTACTTC. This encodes CASSPTHSYEQYF.

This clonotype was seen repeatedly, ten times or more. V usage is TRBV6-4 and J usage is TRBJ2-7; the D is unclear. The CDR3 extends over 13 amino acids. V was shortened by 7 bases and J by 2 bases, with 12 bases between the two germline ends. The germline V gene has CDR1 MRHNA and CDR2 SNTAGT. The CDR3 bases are TGTGCCAGCACTACCTCTCTTCCCTACGAGCAGTACTTC. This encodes CASTTSLPYEQYF.

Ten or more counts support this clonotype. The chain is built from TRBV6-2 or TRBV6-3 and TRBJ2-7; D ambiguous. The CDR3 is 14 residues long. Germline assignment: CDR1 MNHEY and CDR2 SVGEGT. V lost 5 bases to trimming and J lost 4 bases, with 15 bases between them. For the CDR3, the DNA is TGTGCCAGCAGTAACCCCGGCGGTCAGTACGAGCAGTACTTC. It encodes CASSNPGGQYEQYF.

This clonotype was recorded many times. The CDR3 protein is CASSPLLGPSYNEQFF. The CDR3 nucleotides read TGTGCCAGCAGTCCCCTTCTGGGACCCTCCTACAATGAGCAGTTCTTC. The chain is built from TRBV28 and TRBJ2-1; D tentatively reads TRBD1 or TRBD2 (5 bases each). The germline V gene has CDR1 MDHEN and CDR2 SYDVKM. V was pared by 5 bases and J by 0 bases, with 14 bases between. There are 16 residues in the CDR3. The full variable domain, completed using reference TRBV28 and TRBJ2-1, is DVKVTQSSRYLVKRTGEKVFLECVQDMDHENMFWYRQDPGLGLRLIYFSYDVKMKEKGDIPEGYSVSREKKERFSLILESASTNQTSMYLCASSPLLGPSYNEQFFGPGTRLTVL.

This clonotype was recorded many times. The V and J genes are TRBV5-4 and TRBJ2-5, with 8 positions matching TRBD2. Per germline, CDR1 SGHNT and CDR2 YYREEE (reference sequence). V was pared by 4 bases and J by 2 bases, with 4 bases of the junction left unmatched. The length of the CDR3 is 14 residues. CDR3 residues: CASSLGLGQETQYF. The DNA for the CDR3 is TGTGCCAGCAGCCTGGGACTAGGACAAGAGACCCAGTACTTC.

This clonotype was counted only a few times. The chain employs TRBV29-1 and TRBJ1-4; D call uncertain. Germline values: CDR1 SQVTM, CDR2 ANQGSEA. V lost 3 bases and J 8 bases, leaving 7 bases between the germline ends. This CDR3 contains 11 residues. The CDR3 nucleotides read TGCAGCGTTGAGTTGGGGGAAAAACTGTTTTTT. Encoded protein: CSVELGEKLFF.

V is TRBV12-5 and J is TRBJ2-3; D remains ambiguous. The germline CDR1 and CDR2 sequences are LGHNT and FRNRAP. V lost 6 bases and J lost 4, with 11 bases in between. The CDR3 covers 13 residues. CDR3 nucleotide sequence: TGTGCTAGTGGGGTCGGCGAGGCAGATACGCAGTATTTT. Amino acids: CASGVGEADTQYF. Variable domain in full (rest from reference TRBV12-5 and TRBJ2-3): DARVTQTPRHKVTEMGQEVTMRCQPILGHNTVFWYRQTMMQGLELLAYFRNRAPLDDSGMPKDRFSAEMPDATLATLKIQPSEPRDSAVYFCASGVGEADTQYFGPGTRLTVL.

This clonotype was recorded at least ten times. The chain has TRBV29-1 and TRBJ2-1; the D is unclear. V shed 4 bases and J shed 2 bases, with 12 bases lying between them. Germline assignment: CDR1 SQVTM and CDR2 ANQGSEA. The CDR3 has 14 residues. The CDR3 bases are TGCAGCGTTGGCCTGGGTAAGGCCTACAATGAGCAGTTCTTC. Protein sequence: CSVGLGKAYNEQFF.

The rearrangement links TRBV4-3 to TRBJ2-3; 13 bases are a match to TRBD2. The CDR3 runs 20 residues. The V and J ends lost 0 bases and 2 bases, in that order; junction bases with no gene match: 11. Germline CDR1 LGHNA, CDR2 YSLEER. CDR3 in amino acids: CASSQDPSKGLAGYTDTQYF. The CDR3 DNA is TGCGCCAGCAGCCAAGATCCCTCGAAGGGACTAGCGGGATACACAGATACGCAGTATTTT.